This note documents a single T cell receptor (beta chain) sequence. No cognate antigen has been identified for it. No per-base quality is available; no much larger clone lies one base away. This specimen belongs to a study of blood T cells in healthy people across ages (dated by TCRdb to between 2015 and 2016). General notes on the study: In model experiments, template switching captured about one uniquely barcoded TCR beta cDNA molecule for every two T cells. Donors of different ages were randomly distributed across sequencing lanes to avoid experimental bias. The donors were split into four age groups: young (average roughly 15 years), middle-aged (around 40), aged (roughly 60) and long-lived (82). For two donors (one aged 18 to 30 and one aged 80 or older), the study analyzed two additional independent replicas of 1 million unique cDNA reads from the same blood draw. Age-related changes in TCR beta repertoire diversity were measured in the study by deep sequencing normalized with unique cDNA molecular identifiers. What the research found in general, with its limitations: Observed TCR beta diversity correlated strongly with the percentage of naive T cells measured by flow cytometry. Because donor CMV infection status was unknown, age-related changes in expanded clonotypes were potentially confounded. Estimates of total diversity from one million sequenced T cells were regarded as lower bounds and underestimates. Observed TCR beta diversity per million T cells fell roughly linearly with age, and a significant reduction was already apparent by age around 39. Bulk unsorted PBMC profiling prevented conclusive comparison of naive and antigen-experienced compartments. Compared with the aged group, more naive CD4+ T cells, fewer expanded clones and increased TCR diversity were shown by the long-lived group, suggesting age selection.

The donors were about 40 Caucasian individuals from Russia, aged roughly 6 to 90 years, who were systemically healthy. Ten milliliters of peripheral blood were drawn from each donor into EDTA-treated Vacutainer tubes. Ficoll-Paque density-gradient centrifugation was used to isolate PBMCs, with at least 6 million obtained per sample. Total RNA, at least 5.5 micrograms per sample, was extracted from PBMCs with Trizol reagent. The percentages of naive CD45RAhigh/CD27high T cells were determined by flow cytometry on a PBMC aliquot from every donor. Library generation was performed with 5' RACE. The run used an Illumina HiSeq 2500. The second PCR ran for roughly 7 to 12 cycles and used a J-beta primer mix along with a sample-barcoded 5' primer. A template-switch 5' adaptor carrying 12 random nucleotides introduced a unique molecular identifier onto each TCR beta cDNA molecule. Each sample yielded at least 3 million CDR3-containing paired-end reads. First-strand cDNA synthesis was performed from all RNA using the Mint cDNA synthesis kit, with priming by a TRBC-specific oligonucleotide. Following uracil-DNA glycosylase treatment, all cDNA underwent a first 18-cycle PCR with the universal primers M1SS and BC2_uni_R. The study's processing was this. Normalization of each sample was performed by random selection of 1 million high-quality reads, each carrying a distinct molecular identifier. Instead of being binned into consensus sequences, reads with shared molecular identifiers were discarded. CDR3 identification, clonotype clustering and error correction used MiTCR with a Q25 quality threshold and the strictest error-elimination algorithm. A nonparametric unseen species model with Euler transformation was used to estimate a lower bound on total TCR beta diversity. In TCRdb, the public reads were trimmed at Q25 with fastp and aligned with MiXCR, with productive beta chains retained. CDR3 protein duplicates are merged, each entry listing the most common genes and DNA. The V and J calls were not made by the authors but by TCRdb's processing. This sample comprises about 1.8 million distinct CDR3 sequences, just under 50% of them detected only once. In total, the top ten clones hold about 2.1% of the sample.

Sequencing was done on a sample of blood. The source is a woman aged 40-49 years in good health.

This receptor has the CDR3 CASRYGTANTEAFF. At the DNA level, the sequence is TGTGCCAGCAGATACGGGACAGCGAACACTGAAGCTTTCTTT. The chain is assembled from TRBV6-2 or TRBV6-3 and TRBJ1-1; 7 middle bases align to TRBD1. The CDR3 contains 14 residues, cysteine and phenylalanine counted. The kept DNA is CDR3 alone, 42 bases in frame from the first base. V loses 6 bases at its end and J loses 1 base; junction bases beyond the gene matches: 5. For CDR1 and CDR2, the germline V gene lists MNHEY and SVGEGT.